Each of the 23 T cell receptor beta chains below was sequenced from the same sample in a study of shared clonotypes between healthy human individuals. Sequenced by immunoSEQ multiplex PCR; TCRdb stores in-frame clones only, minus some. This sample has 2 million to 3 million clones; approximately 94% occur once, and the top ten carry around 0.15%. The sequencing sample was made of naive CD4+ T cells sorted from blood. Subset reported: CD45RA+ positively selected. The source is a man younger than 30 in good health.

As regards this clone: Compared with germline, one end of the junction differs, possibly owing to a read error. The rearrangement joins TRBV4-1 to TRBJ1-1, with no clear D. CDR1 MGHRA and CDR2 YSYEKL come from the germline V gene. This CDR3 is built from 12 residues. The CDR3 DNA reads as TGCGCCAGCAGCCAAGCGAGACAACCAACGTCGTTT. It yields the protein CASSQARQPTSF.

A word on this clone: The sample carries other DNA sequences with the same CDR3. The V and J genes are TRBV10-3 and TRBJ1-3, with D perhaps matching TRBD1 (5 bases). The V end was cut by 0 bases, the J end by 1 base, with 10 bases between. Germline lookup yields CDR1 ENHRY and CDR2 SYGVKD. The CDR3 is 16 amino acids. The CDR3 loop reads CAISESGDSSGNTIYF. As DNA, the CDR3 is TGTGCCATCAGTGAGTCGGGGGACTCTTCTGGAAACACCATATATTTT.

This clone appeared once. The rearrangement uses TRBV10-3 and TRBJ2-7; D tentatively fits TRBD1 or TRBD2 (6 bases each). The CDR3 runs 13 residues. Germline CDR1 reads ENHRY; CDR2 reads SYGVKD. Trimming took 6 bases from V and 5 from J, leaving 14 bases between them. CDR3 in amino acids: CAIRAGQGNEQYF. The CDR3 DNA sequence: TGTGCCATCAGGGCGGGACAAGGCAACGAGCAGTACTTC.

V and J are TRBV18 and TRBJ1-2; D gene uncertain. V was shortened by 2 bases and J by 4 bases, with 8 bases between the two germline ends. CDR1 KGHSH and CDR2 LQKENI come from the germline V gene. The CDR3 is 13 residues long. The CDR3 DNA reads as TGTGCCAGCTCACCAGTGGAGCTCTATGGCTACACCTTC. Translated, it gives CASSPVELYGYTF. The full variable domain, completed using reference TRBV18 and TRBJ1-2, is NAGVMQNPRHLVRRRGQEARLRCSPMKGHSHVYWYRQLPEEGLKFMVYLQKENIIDESGMPKERFSAEFPKEGPSILRIQQVVRGDSAAYFCASSPVELYGYTFGSGTRLTVV.

This chain uses TRBV2 with TRBJ2-1; TRBD2 agrees at 8 bases. Trimming at V came to 7 bases and at J to 6 bases, leaving 11 bases not matched to a gene. The CDR3 contains 15 residues. Germline CDR1 and CDR2: SNHLY and FYNNEI. Here the CDR3 DNA reads TGTGCCAGCAAGGAAAACGAGCGGGAGCGCAATGAGCAGTTCTTC. It encodes CASKENERERNEQFF. The full variable domain, rest sourced from reference TRBV2 and TRBJ2-1, is EPEVTQTPSHQVTQMGQEVILRCVPISNHLYFYWYRQILGQKVEFLVSFYNNEISEKSEIFDDQFSVERPDGSNFTLKIRSTKLEDSAMYFCASKENERERNEQFFGPGTRLTVL.

The rearrangement uses TRBV19 and TRBJ1-2, with a weak D call TRBD1 (5 bases). From germline, CDR1 is LNHDA and CDR2 SQIVND (reference sequence). V gave up 4 bases and J gave up 5 bases, with 8 bases separating them. CDR3 length: 12 amino acids. The CDR3 loop reads CASSKGVYGYTF. In DNA form, the CDR3 reads TGTGCCAGTAGTAAAGGGGTTTATGGCTACACCTTC.

V is TRBV7-2 and J is TRBJ2-2, with D tentatively TRBD1 (6 bases). Germline loops: CDR1 SGHTA, CDR2 FQGNSA. The CDR3 length is 17 residues. The V and J ends lost 2 bases and 0 bases respectively, with 13 bases between them. The CDR3 here is CASSLTRDTANTGELFF. CDR3 DNA sequence: TGTGCCAGCAGCTTAACAAGGGACACCGCGAACACCGGGGAGCTGTTTTTT.

The chain has TRBV11-2 and TRBJ2-1; 9 nucleotides agree with TRBD2. The CDR3 length is 15 residues. Trimming removed 4 bases from V and 5 bases from J; junction bases left unmatched: 6. The germline V gene has CDR1 SGHAT and CDR2 FQNNGV. The CDR3 protein is CASSSLAGANNEQFF. CDR3 nucleotide sequence: TGTGCCAGCAGCTCATTAGCGGGAGCCAACAATGAGCAGTTCTTC.

This sequence joins TRBV7-6 and TRBJ2-7, with D perhaps matching TRBD1 (6 bases). Germline CDR1 and CDR2: SGHVS and FNYEAQ. The CDR3 runs to 15 residues. The V gene lost 5 bases and the J gene lost 0 bases, with 14 bases spanning the gap. The CDR3 spells CASSPLDRSSYEQYF. The CDR3 DNA sequence: TGTGCCAGCAGCCCCCTCGACAGGAGCTCCTACGAGCAGTACTTC. Full variable domain (outside the CDR3, taken from reference TRBV7-6 and TRBJ2-7): GAGVSQSPRYKVTKRGQDVALRCDPISGHVSLYWYRQALGQGPEFLTYFNYEAQQDKSGLPNDRFSAERPEGSISTLTIQRTEQRDSAMYRCASSPLDRSSYEQYFGPGTRLTVT.

The chain combines TRBV19 with TRBJ2-3, with TRBD2 identical over 7 bases. J lost 3 bases, V lost 7 bases, and 7 bases had no gene match. The CDR3 covers 14 residues. Germline loops: CDR1 LNHDA, CDR2 SQIVND (reference sequence). CDR3 nucleotides: TGTGCCAGTACCGTCGTGGGGGGGACAGATACGCAGTATTTT. Translation gives CASTVVGGTDTQYF.

The V and J genes are TRBV27 and TRBJ2-1, with 7 bases fitting TRBD2. The CDR3 runs to 17 residues. Germline values: CDR1 MNHEY, CDR2 SMNVEV (reference sequence). V trimming: 4 bases; J trimming: 4 bases; junction bases outside the gene matches: 13. The CDR3 sequence: CASSSPGRGTQYNEQFF. The CDR3 DNA follows: TGTGCCAGCAGTTCCCCGGGGAGGGGAACCCAATACAATGAGCAGTTCTTC.

This clone occurred once. V and J are TRBV20-1 and TRBJ2-1; D possibly corresponds to TRBD1 (5 bases). The germline CDR1 and CDR2 sequences are DFQATT and SNEGSKA (reference sequence). There are 11 residues in the CDR3. V was cut by 5 bases and J by 12 bases, with 14 bases left in between. The CDR3 spells CSAGHPPGQFF. The CDR3 nucleotides read TGCAGTGCTGGACATCCTCCGGGGCAGTTCTTC.

J is TRBJ1-2 and V is TRBV4-3, with D tentatively TRBD1 (5 bases). Germline V gives CDR1 LGHNA, CDR2 YSLEER. Trimming shortened V by 4 bases and J by 4 bases, and 16 bases separated the two germline ends. This CDR3 comprises 15 residues. CDR3 residues: CASSPGRGAGYGYTF. In nucleotides, the CDR3 is TGCGCCAGCAGCCCCGGGAGAGGGGCCGGCTATGGCTACACCTTC.

Comments on this clone: Distinct nucleotide sequences in the sample also encode this CDR3. The chain uses TRBV18 and TRBJ1-1; 7 bases are shared with TRBD1. V shed 4 bases and J 4 bases; nucleotides not matched to a gene: 3. Per the germline V gene, CDR1 is KGHSH and CDR2 is LQKENI. This CDR3 has 13 amino acids. Here the CDR3 reads CASSQGAGTEAFF. CDR3 coding DNA: TGTGCCAGCTCACAGGGGGCGGGCACTGAAGCTTTCTTT.

The chain employs TRBV6-1 and TRBJ1-2, with D hard to call. CDR3 length: 13 amino acids. CDR1 and CDR2 (germline): MNHNS, SASEGT. V gave up 5 bases and J gave up 12 bases, with 19 bases separating them. CDR3 bases: TGTGCCAGCAGTCCCGAACCGGGCCCCCGTCACACCTTC. It translates to CASSPEPGPRHTF.

This chain links TRBV10-3 with TRBJ2-3; no definite D call. This CDR3 spans 12 amino acids. V dropped 3 bases and J dropped 6 bases, with 7 bases sitting between them. The V gene's germline CDR1 is ENHRY and CDR2 SYGVKD. CDR3 coding DNA: TGTGCCATCAGTGATTGGCCGGATACGCAGTATTTT. Its translation: CAISDWPDTQYF.

This clone was seen just once. This CDR3 reads CASSIGRSTGYTF. The CDR3 region has the DNA TGTGCCAGTAGTATAGGGAGGAGTACCGGCTACACCTTC. The gene calls are TRBV19 and TRBJ1-2; D gene uncertain. Germline V lookup: CDR1 LNHDA, CDR2 SQIVND (reference sequence). The CDR3 is 13 amino acids. Trimming removed 1 base at V and 8 bases at J, with 11 bases between.

The chain carries TRBV11-2 and TRBJ2-3; D gene uncertain. Trimming shortened V by 3 bases and J by 6 bases, and 16 bases separated the two germline ends. CDR1 is SGHAT and CDR2 is FQNNGV in the germline V gene. The CDR3 totals 15 residues. CDR3 in amino acids: CASSLVGSKGDTQYF. DNA of the CDR3: TGTGCCAGCAGCTTGGTGGGTTCCAAAGGGGATACGCAGTATTTT.

The chain joins TRBV20-1 to TRBJ2-1, with D unresolved. This CDR3 has 11 residues. V lost 3 bases to trimming and J lost 5 bases, with 5 bases between them. The germline gives CDR1 DFQATT, CDR2 SNEGSKA (reference sequence). The CDR3 bases are TGCAGTGCTAGGTGGGACAATGAGCAGTTCTTC. It codes for CSARWDNEQFF.

The chain has TRBV2 and TRBJ2-1; D perhaps matches TRBD2 (5 bases). This CDR3 is 13 amino acids long. Trimming left V 4 bases short and J 8 bases short, with 12 bases between. The germline V gene has CDR1 SNHLY and CDR2 FYNNEI. For the CDR3, the DNA is TGTGCCAGCAGTGCGGACTTTAGGGATGAGCAGTTCTTC. Its protein product is CASSADFRDEQFF. Based on the CDR3 plus reference TRBV2 and TRBJ2-1, the full variable domain is EPEVTQTPSHQVTQMGQEVILRCVPISNHLYFYWYRQILGQKVEFLVSFYNNEISEKSEIFDDQFSVERPDGSNFTLKIRSTKLEDSAMYFCASSADFRDEQFFGPGTRLTVL.

The V call is TRBV7-9, the J call TRBJ2-2; possible D gene TRBD2, 5 bases. CDR3 length equals 16 residues. The germline CDR1 and CDR2 sequences are SEHNR and FQNEAQ (reference sequence). The ends were cut back, 2 bases at V and 3 bases at J, with 13 bases in the middle. CDR3 DNA sequence: TGTGCCAGCAGCTTATCCCTAGCCCGGGACACCGGGGAGCTGTTTTTT. Translating gives CASSLSLARDTGELFF.

CDR3 loop: CASSPPSGGALGNQPQHF. In nucleotides, the CDR3 is TGTGCCAGCTCACCACCGAGTGGAGGGGCGCTTGGCAATCAGCCCCAGCATTTT. The rearrangement joins TRBV18 to TRBJ1-5; TRBD1 is a possible D gene (5 bases). This CDR3 spans 18 amino acids. Germline V gives CDR1 KGHSH, CDR2 LQKENI. V was cut by 0 bases and J by 2 bases, with 17 bases left in between.

The J gene is TRBJ2-7, the V gene TRBV2; 8 positions agree with TRBD2. Germline assignment: CDR1 SNHLY and CDR2 FYNNEI. V shed 3 bases, J shed 3 bases, and the junction held 4 bases outside the gene matches. This CDR3 region has 14 residues. DNA for the CDR3: TGTGCCAGCAGTGACCACGGGGGGGTCTACGAGCAGTACTTC. Protein sequence: CASSDHGGVYEQYF.